The 26 T cell receptor beta chains listed next were all sequenced from one sample in a study of blood T cell repertoires in COVID-19. Some clones are missing from TCRdb's copy, which holds only in-frame ones; the method was immunoSEQ multiplex PCR. Of about 200,000 clones listed, approximately 80% are singletons. Sequencing was performed on peripheral blood. The receptor set was obtained from a man aged 40-49 years with acute or convalescent COVID-19.

This clone was recorded only once. The chain combines TRBV7-2 with TRBJ2-7; no definite D call. V lost 4 bases and J lost 5, with 15 bases in between. Per the germline V gene, CDR1 is SGHTA and CDR2 is FQGNSA. The CDR3 is made up of 14 amino acids. CDR3 DNA: TGTGCCAGCAGCTCCCTAACTCCTCTGGACGAGCAGTACTTC. Translation: CASSSLTPLDEQYF.

J is TRBJ1-5 and V is TRBV28, with D uncertain. Germline CDR1 reads MDHEN; CDR2 reads SYDVKM. The CDR3 has 15 amino acids. The V gene lost 4 bases and the J gene lost 6 bases, with 16 bases spanning the gap. DNA of the CDR3: TGTGCCAGCAGTTCCTTTGCGAGGGATGGTCAGCCCCAGCATTTT. This encodes CASSSFARDGQPQHF.

The chain recombines TRBV7-6 with TRBJ1-4; TRBD1 matches at 9 bases. V lost 5 bases to trimming and J lost 8 bases; unmatched junction nucleotides: 6. Germline loops: CDR1 SGHVS, CDR2 FNYEAQ. This CDR3 has 14 residues. CDR3 nucleotides: TGTGCCAGCAGCAAGGGACAGGGTTCCGAAAAACTGTTTTTT. Translation: CASSKGQGSEKLFF.

The V gene is TRBV2, the J gene TRBJ2-5, with D perhaps matching TRBD1 (6 bases). Deletions cut 6 bases from V and 0 bases from J, with 11 bases between. The CDR3 contains 14 residues. The germline CDR1 and CDR2 sequences are SNHLY and FYNNEI. The CDR3 DNA reads TGTGCCAGCAGCCCTCGGACAGACCAAGAGACCCAGTACTTC. It yields the protein CASSPRTDQETQYF.

This chain uses TRBV7-9 with TRBJ2-6, with D perhaps matching TRBD2 (5 bases). Trimming took off 5 bases at V and 1 base at J, with 12 bases between the two ends. CDR3 length: 16 amino acids. Per the germline V gene, CDR1 is SEHNR and CDR2 is FQNEAQ (reference sequence). The CDR3 DNA follows: TGTGCCAGCAGCCCAGCTCGGGGATCTGGGGCCAACGTCCTGACTTTC. This encodes CASSPARGSGANVLTF.

The rearrangement links TRBV30 to TRBJ2-3; D possibly corresponds to TRBD2 (6 bases). The CDR3 spans 13 residues. Deletions cut 1 base from V and 4 bases from J, with 9 bases between. Germline loops: CDR1 GTSNPN, CDR2 SVGIG (reference sequence). The CDR3: CAWSEWGADTQYF. The CDR3, as DNA: TGTGCCTGGAGTGAGTGGGGGGCAGATACGCAGTATTTT.

This clone was observed once. The chain couples TRBV11-1 to TRBJ2-1; no reliable D call. This CDR3 comprises 12 residues. The germline V gene has CDR1 SGHAT and CDR2 FQDESV (reference sequence). Trimming left V 1 base short and J 7 bases short, with 5 bases between. The CDR3, as DNA: TGTGCCAGCAGCTTAGGGCGGAATGAGCAGTTCTTC. Protein: CASSLGRNEQFF.

This clone was seen just once. The rearrangement uses TRBV11-1 and TRBJ2-5, with D perhaps TRBD2 (5 bases). Germline-derived CDR1 and CDR2 are SGHAT and FQDESV (reference sequence). Trimming stripped 4 bases from V and 7 bases from J, with 7 bases between. This CDR3 has 11 amino acids. This CDR3 is CASSSRGTQYF. The DNA for the CDR3 is TGTGCCAGCAGCTCCCGGGGGACCCAGTACTTC.

The V and J genes are TRBV18 and TRBJ2-7; 9 nucleotides line up with TRBD1. V lost 3 bases and J lost 5; bases outside the gene matches: 5. The CDR3 runs 14 residues. In germline, CDR1 is KGHSH, CDR2 LQKENI. The CDR3 sequence is CASSPGTGSNEQYF. CDR3 bases: TGTGCCAGCTCACCGGGGACAGGGAGTAACGAGCAGTACTTC.

This chain connects TRBV15 to TRBJ2-7, with 10 nucleotides matching TRBD1. V shed 1 base, J shed 6 bases, and the junction held 9 bases outside the gene matches. Germline values: CDR1 LNHNV, CDR2 YYDKDF (reference sequence). The CDR3 loop spans 16 amino acids. Here the CDR3 reads CATSRGTGTGDGEQYF. The CDR3 DNA follows: TGTGCCACCAGCAGAGGTACCGGGACAGGGGATGGCGAGCAGTACTTC.

The genes are TRBV4-2 and TRBJ1-5; the match to TRBD1 covers 8 bases. The length of the CDR3 is 16 residues. Germline CDR1 reads LGHNA; CDR2 reads YNFKEQ. Trimming removed 4 bases from V and 7 bases from J; junction bases left unmatched: 12. CDR3 loop: CASSPRWTQGVQPQHF. The CDR3 DNA follows: TGTGCCAGCAGCCCCAGGTGGACACAGGGGGTGCAGCCCCAGCATTTT.

The J gene is TRBJ1-2, the V gene TRBV5-4, with 8 bases that match TRBD1. The CDR3 extends over 15 amino acids. Germline CDR1 reads SGHNT; CDR2 reads YYREEE (reference sequence). With 4 bases clipped from V and 5 bases from J, the junction kept 10 bases outside the gene matches. CDR3 DNA: TGTGCCAGCAGCCGGGCAGGGGGCGCTTGGTATGGCTACACCTTC. It is translated as CASSRAGGAWYGYTF. Supplemented by reference TRBV5-4 and TRBJ1-2, the full variable domain reads ETGVTQSPTHLIKTRGQQVTLRCSSQSGHNTVSWYQQALGQGPQFIFQYYREEENGRGNFPPRFSGLQFPNYSSELNVNALELDDSALYLCASSRAGGAWYGYTFGSGTRLTVV.

The chain joins TRBV6-1 to TRBJ1-1; D gene uncertain. Germline values: CDR1 MNHNS, CDR2 SASEGT. V lost 2 bases, J lost 0 bases, and 7 bases lay in between. CDR3 length: 14 residues. In nucleotides, the CDR3 is TGTGCCAGCAGTGAACAACAGCTGAACACTGAAGCTTTCTTT. It codes for CASSEQQLNTEAFF.

This chain joins TRBV9 and TRBJ2-7, with TRBD1 identical over 7 bases. Germline values: CDR1 SGDLS, CDR2 YYNGEE. V shed 4 bases and J 3 bases; nucleotides not matched to a gene: 7. This CDR3 is 14 amino acids long. The CDR3 nucleotides are TGTGCCAGCAGCCTCCGACAGGGCGACTACGAGCAGTACTTC. This translates into CASSLRQGDYEQYF. The full variable domain, rest sourced from reference TRBV9 and TRBJ2-7, is DSGVTQTPKHLITATGQRVTLRCSPRSGDLSVYWYQQSLDQGLQFLIQYYNGEERAKGNILERFSAQQFPDLHSELNLSSLELGDSALYFCASSLRQGDYEQYFGPGTRLTVT.

To note about this clone: Other DNA sequences in this specimen translate into the identical CDR3. The chain uses TRBV29-1 and TRBJ2-1; TRBD1 aligns across 7 bases. The V segment lost 6 bases and the J segment 6 bases; nucleotides outside the gene matches: 2. The CDR3 is made up of 11 amino acids. Germline CDR1 SQVTM, CDR2 ANQGSEA. The CDR3 DNA reads TGCAGCGTGGGACAGACCAATGAGCAGTTCTTC. Protein sequence: CSVGQTNEQFF.

This chain uses TRBV4-2 with TRBJ1-2; 9 nucleotides match TRBD1. Germline CDR1 is LGHNA and CDR2 is YNFKEQ. Trimming cost V 0 bases and J 3 bases; bases outside gene matches: 11. The CDR3 is made up of 18 amino acids. As DNA, the CDR3 is TGTGCCAGCAGCCAAGAGTTGAGTACTACAGGGGGCTACTATGGCTACACCTTC. This sequence encodes CASSQELSTTGGYYGYTF.

This sequence joins TRBV12-3 or TRBV12-4 and TRBJ1-2; D is undetermined. The CDR3 consists of 12 residues. Trimming stripped 3 bases from V and 6 bases from J, with 8 bases between. CDR3 loop: CASSFTGNGYTF. The CDR3 coding sequence is TGTGCCAGCAGTTTCACGGGGAATGGCTACACCTTC.

J is TRBJ1-1 and V is TRBV2; D is ambiguous. The germline CDR1 and CDR2 sequences are SNHLY and FYNNEI. This CDR3 has 12 amino acids. V was clipped by 6 bases and J by 0 bases, with 5 bases between them. CDR3 sequence reads: CASRYMNTEAFF. The CDR3 DNA follows: TGTGCCAGCAGATACATGAACACTGAAGCTTTCTTT.

V usage is TRBV3-1 (or the pseudogene TRBV3-2) and J usage is TRBJ1-1; 7 nucleotides agree with TRBD1. Germline values: CDR1 LGHDT, CDR2 YNNKEL (reference sequence). V gave up 4 bases and J gave up 10 bases; unmatched junction bases: 9. CDR3 length: 13 residues. DNA for the CDR3: TGTGCCAGCAGCCCCGCAGCAGGGGGAGTAGCTTTCTTT. Its protein product is CASSPAAGGVAFF.

This rearrangement joins TRBV2 to TRBJ2-2, with TRBD2 identical over 11 bases. The CDR3 runs to 16 residues. Germline CDR1 and CDR2: SNHLY and FYNNEI. The V and J ends lost 7 bases and 0 bases, in that order; junction bases with no gene match: 4. The CDR3 sequence is CASTISGRANTGELFF. The CDR3, as DNA: TGTGCCAGCACCATTAGCGGGAGGGCGAACACCGGGGAGCTGTTTTTT. The variable domain in full, completed from reference TRBV2 and TRBJ2-2, reads EPEVTQTPSHQVTQMGQEVILRCVPISNHLYFYWYRQILGQKVEFLVSFYNNEISEKSEIFDDQFSVERPDGSNFTLKIRSTKLEDSAMYFCASTISGRANTGELFFGEGSRLTVL.

The chain links TRBV7-2 to TRBJ2-3; 7 nucleotides match TRBD1. This CDR3 contains 16 residues. V was clipped by 7 bases and J by 3 bases; unmatched bases: 13. The germline V gene has CDR1 SGHTA and CDR2 FQGNSA. CDR3 nucleotide sequence: TGTGCCAGCACCCCCCCCGGGACAGATCTTACAGATACGCAGTATTTT. Protein product: CASTPPGTDLTDTQYF.

J is TRBJ1-6 and V is TRBV27; D is perhaps TRBD1 (6 bases). This CDR3 has 16 residues. The V gene lost 0 bases and the J gene lost 8 bases, with 14 bases spanning the gap. Germline CDR1 is MNHEY and CDR2 is SMNVEV (reference sequence). The DNA of the CDR3 is TGTGCCAGCAGTTTATCGAGGGGGACCCGCCATTCACCCCTCCACTTT. Encoded protein: CASSLSRGTRHSPLHF.

CDR3 bases: TGTGCCAGCAGCCAAGATGTCTCCTTCTACGAGCAGTACTTC. It yields the protein CASSQDVSFYEQYF. The chain has TRBV3-1 (or the pseudogene TRBV3-2) and TRBJ2-7; D gene uncertain. Germline CDR1 and CDR2: LGHDT and YNNKEL (reference sequence). The CDR3 is made up of 14 amino acids. Trimming cost V 0 bases and J 3 bases, with 9 bases left between them.

The chain joins TRBV7-2 to TRBJ1-1; D unresolved. The germline V and J ends were trimmed by 4 bases and 3 bases, with 15 bases remaining between them. Germline loops: CDR1 SGHTA, CDR2 FQGNSA. CDR3 length: 15 amino acids. CDR3: CASSWGSSGDTEAFF. CDR3 bases: TGTGCCAGCAGCTGGGGATCTTCGGGAGACACTGAAGCTTTCTTT.

The chain combines TRBV6-5 with TRBJ1-2; D perhaps matches TRBD1 (6 bases). V was pared by 6 bases and J by 4 bases, with 18 bases between. The CDR3 has 15 amino acids. Germline loops: CDR1 MNHEY, CDR2 SVGAGI. The CDR3 region has the DNA TGTGCCAGCAGCGCGGGAGGGGGAGCGCCCTATGGCTACACCTTC. Translation gives CASSAGGGAPYGYTF.

In DNA form, the CDR3 reads TGTGCCAGCAGCCGGGGAATCGAGCAGTTCTTC. It translates to CASSRGIEQFF. The V gene is TRBV5-4, the J gene TRBJ2-1; perhaps TRBD2 as D (5 bases). The CDR3 is made up of 11 amino acids. Germline V gives CDR1 SGHNT, CDR2 YYREEE (reference sequence). The V and J ends lost 4 bases and 10 bases respectively, with 9 bases between them.